This T cell receptor beta chain was documented in a study of T-cell reconstitution after alpha-beta-depleted transplantation in children. The TCRbeta library was prepared with unique molecular identifiers. TCRdb fed the PCR reads into MiXCR, producing one record per CDR3 protein. The data hold about 980,000 distinct CDR3 sequences, with under 30% observed a single time. The V gene's germline CDR1 is LNHNV and CDR2 YYDKDF (reference sequence). V lost 0 bases to trimming and J lost 2 bases, with 14 bases between them. The CDR3 contains 16 residues. This clonotype was counted only a few times. The chain is built from TRBV15 and TRBJ2-7, with D hard to call. The TCR comes from a boy under two years old who had a stem cell transplant for SCID, so the T cells may come from the graft donor. Sequenced here: PBMCs, mostly from graft donor cells, sampled 360 days after TCRalphabeta/CD19-depleted stem cell transplant. Here the CDR3 reads CATSRDNIGSTYEQYF. The CDR3 coding sequence is TGTGCCACCAGCAGAGATAATATAGGCTCGACCTACGAGCAGTACTTC.